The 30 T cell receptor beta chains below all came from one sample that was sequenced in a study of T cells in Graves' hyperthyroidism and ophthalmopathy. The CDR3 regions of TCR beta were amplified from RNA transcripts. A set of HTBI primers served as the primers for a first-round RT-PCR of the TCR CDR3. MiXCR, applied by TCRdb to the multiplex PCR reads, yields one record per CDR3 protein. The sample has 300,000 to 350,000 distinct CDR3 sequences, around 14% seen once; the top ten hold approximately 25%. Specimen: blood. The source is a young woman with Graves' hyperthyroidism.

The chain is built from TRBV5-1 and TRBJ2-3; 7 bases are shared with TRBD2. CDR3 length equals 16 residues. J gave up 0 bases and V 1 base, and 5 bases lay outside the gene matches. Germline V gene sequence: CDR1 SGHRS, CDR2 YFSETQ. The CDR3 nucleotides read TGCGCCAGCAGCTTGTCCGGCGGGAGTAGCACAGATACGCAGTATTTT. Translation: CASSLSGGSSTDTQYF.

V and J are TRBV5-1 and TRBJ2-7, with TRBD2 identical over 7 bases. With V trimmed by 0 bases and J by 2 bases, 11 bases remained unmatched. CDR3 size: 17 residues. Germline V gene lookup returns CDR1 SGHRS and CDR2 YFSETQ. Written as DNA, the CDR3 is TGCGCCAGCAGCTTGGCGGCTAGCGGAGGCCTGGCCTACGAGCAGTACTTC. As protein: CASSLAASGGLAYEQYF.

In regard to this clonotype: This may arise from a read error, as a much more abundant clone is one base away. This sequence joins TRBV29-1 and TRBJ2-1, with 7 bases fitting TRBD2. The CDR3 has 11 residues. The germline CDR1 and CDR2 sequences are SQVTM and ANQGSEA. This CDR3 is CSVLADNGQFF. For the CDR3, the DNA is TGCAGCGTTCTAGCGGATAATGGGCAGTTCTTC.

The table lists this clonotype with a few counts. For the CDR3, the DNA is TGTGCCAGCACCTTTTTCAGGGAAGCAAATGAGCAGTTCTTC. Amino acid sequence: CASTFFREANEQFF. The chain uses TRBV27 and TRBJ2-1; a weak D match, TRBD1 (5 bases). The V and J ends lost 7 bases and 7 bases respectively, with 17 bases between them. The CDR3 has 14 amino acids. CDR1 MNHEY and CDR2 SMNVEV come from the germline V gene (reference sequence).

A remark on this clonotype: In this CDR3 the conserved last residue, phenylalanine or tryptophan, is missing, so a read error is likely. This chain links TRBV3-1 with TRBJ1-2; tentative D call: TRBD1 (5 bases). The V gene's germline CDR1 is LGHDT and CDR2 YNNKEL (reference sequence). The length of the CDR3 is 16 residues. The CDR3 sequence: CASSQRIVTGPYAYTV. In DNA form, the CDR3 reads TGTGCCAGCAGCCAAAGGATAGTCACGGGACCTTATGCCTACACCGTC.

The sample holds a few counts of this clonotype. The CDR3 spells CSVTKTGRTSEAFF. The CDR3 coding sequence is TGCAGCGTTACAAAGACCGGGAGGACTTCTGAAGCTTTCTTT. The chain couples TRBV29-1 to TRBJ1-1; unclear D gene. The germline V gene has CDR1 SQVTM and CDR2 ANQGSEA. The ends were cut back, 5 bases at V and 6 bases at J, with 19 bases in the middle. The CDR3 has 14 amino acids.

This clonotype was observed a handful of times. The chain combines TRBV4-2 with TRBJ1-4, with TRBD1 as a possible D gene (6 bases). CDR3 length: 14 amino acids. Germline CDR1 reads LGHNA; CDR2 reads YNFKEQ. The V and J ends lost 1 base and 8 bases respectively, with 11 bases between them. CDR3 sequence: CASSQGEGGEKLFF. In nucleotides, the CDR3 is TGTGCCAGCAGCCAAGGGGAAGGGGGAGAAAAACTGTTTTTT.

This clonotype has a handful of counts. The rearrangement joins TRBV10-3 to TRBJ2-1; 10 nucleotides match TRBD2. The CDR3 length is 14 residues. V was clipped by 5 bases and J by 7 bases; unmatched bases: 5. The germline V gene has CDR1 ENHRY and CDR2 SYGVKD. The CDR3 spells CAISSLAGLNEQFF. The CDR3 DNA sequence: TGTGCCATCAGTTCACTAGCGGGGCTGAATGAGCAGTTCTTC.

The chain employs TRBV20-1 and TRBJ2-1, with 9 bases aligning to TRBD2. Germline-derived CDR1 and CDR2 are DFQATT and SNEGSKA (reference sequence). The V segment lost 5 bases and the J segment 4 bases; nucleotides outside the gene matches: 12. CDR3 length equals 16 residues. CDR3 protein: CSAGTPTSGDYNEQFF. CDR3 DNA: TGCAGTGCTGGCACCCCGACTAGCGGAGATTACAATGAGCAGTTCTTC.

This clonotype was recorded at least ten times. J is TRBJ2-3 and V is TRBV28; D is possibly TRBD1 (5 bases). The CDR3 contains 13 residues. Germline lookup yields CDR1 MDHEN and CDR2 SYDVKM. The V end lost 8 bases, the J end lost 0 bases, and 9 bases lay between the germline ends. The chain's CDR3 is CASFPGSTDTQYF. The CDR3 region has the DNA TGTGCCAGCTTCCCAGGGAGCACAGATACGCAGTATTTT. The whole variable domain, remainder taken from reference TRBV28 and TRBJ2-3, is DVKVTQSSRYLVKRTGEKVFLECVQDMDHENMFWYRQDPGLGLRLIYFSYDVKMKEKGDIPEGYSVSREKKERFSLILESASTNQTSMYLCASFPGSTDTQYFGPGTRLTVL.

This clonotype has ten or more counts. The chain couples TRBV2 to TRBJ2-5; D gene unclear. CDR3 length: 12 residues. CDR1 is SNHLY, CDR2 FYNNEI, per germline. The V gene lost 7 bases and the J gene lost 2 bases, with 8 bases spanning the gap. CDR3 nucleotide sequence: TGTGCCAGCACTAGGCGGCAAGAGACCCAGTACTTC. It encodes CASTRRQETQYF.

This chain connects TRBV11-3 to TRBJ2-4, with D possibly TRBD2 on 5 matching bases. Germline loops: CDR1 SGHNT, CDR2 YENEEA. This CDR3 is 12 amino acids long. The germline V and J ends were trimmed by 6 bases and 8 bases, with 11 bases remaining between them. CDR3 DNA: TGTGCCAGCAGTAAAGGGAGTGACATTCAGTACTTC. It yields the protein CASSKGSDIQYF.

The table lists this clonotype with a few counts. CDR3 residues: CASGLATGKVGTQYF. In nucleotides, the CDR3 is TGTGCTAGTGGTTTGGCTACGGGCAAAGTAGGGACCCAGTACTTC. J is TRBJ2-5 and V is TRBV12-5; D remains unclear. In germline, CDR1 is LGHNT, CDR2 FRNRAP. This CDR3 is 15 amino acids long. Trimming pared 1 base from V and 7 bases from J, leaving 16 bases between.

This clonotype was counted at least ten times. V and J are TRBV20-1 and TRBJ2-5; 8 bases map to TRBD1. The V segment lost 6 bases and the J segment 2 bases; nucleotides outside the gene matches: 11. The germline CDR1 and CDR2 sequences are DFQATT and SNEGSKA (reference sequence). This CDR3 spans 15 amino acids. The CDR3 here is CSAGKGQGLQETQYF. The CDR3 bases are TGCAGTGCCGGCAAAGGACAGGGATTGCAAGAGACCCAGTACTTC.

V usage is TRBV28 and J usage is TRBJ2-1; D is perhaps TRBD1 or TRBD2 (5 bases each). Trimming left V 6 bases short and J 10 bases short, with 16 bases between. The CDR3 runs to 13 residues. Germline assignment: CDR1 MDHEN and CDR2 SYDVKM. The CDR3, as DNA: TGTGCCAGCAGGGGACCGCTCTTTTCCGAGCAGTTCTTC. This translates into CASRGPLFSEQFF.

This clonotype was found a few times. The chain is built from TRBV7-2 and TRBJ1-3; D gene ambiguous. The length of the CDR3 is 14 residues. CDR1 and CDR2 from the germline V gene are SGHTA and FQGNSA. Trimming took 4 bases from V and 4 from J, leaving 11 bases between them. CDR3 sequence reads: CASSSWTSGNTIYF. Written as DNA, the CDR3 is TGTGCCAGCAGCTCCTGGACGTCAGGAAACACCATATATTTT.

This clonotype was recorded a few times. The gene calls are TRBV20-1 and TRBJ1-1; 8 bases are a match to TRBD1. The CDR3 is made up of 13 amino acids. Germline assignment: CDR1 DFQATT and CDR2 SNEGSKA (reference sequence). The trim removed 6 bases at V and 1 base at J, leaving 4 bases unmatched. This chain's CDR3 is CSAGGQGNTEAFF. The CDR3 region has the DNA TGCAGTGCAGGCGGACAGGGGAACACTGAAGCTTTCTTT.

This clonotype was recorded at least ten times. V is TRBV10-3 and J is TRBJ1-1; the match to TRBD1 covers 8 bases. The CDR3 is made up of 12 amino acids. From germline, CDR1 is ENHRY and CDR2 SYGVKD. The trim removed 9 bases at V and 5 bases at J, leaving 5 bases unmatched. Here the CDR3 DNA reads TGTGCCATAGGACAGGGAACAACTGAAGCTTTCTTT. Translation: CAIGQGTTEAFF.

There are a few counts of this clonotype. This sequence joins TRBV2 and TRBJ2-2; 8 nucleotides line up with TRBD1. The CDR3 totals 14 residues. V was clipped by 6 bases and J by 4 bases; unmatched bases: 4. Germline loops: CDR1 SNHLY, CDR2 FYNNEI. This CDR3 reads CASRLDRVTGELFF. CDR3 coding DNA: TGTGCCAGCAGACTGGACAGGGTCACCGGGGAGCTGTTTTTT.

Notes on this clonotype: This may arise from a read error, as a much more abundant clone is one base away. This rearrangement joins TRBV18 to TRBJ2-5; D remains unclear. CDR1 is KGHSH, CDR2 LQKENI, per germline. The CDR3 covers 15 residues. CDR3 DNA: TGTGTCAGCTCACCACAAAAGAACAGACGAGAGACCCAGTACTTC. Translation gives CVSSPQKNRRETQYF. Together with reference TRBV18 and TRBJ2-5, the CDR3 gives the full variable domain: NAGVMQNPRHLVRRRGQEARLRCSPMKGHSHVYWYRQLPEEGLKFMVYLQKENIIDESGMPKERFSAEFPKEGPSILRIQQVVRGDSAAYFCVSSPQKNRRETQYFGPGTRLLVL.

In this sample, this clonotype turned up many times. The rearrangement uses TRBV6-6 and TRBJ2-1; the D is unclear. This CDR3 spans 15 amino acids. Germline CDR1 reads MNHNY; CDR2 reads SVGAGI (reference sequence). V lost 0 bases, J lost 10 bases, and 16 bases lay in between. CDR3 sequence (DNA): TGTGCCAGCAGTTACTCGACAACGCAGGCGACGGAGCAGTTCTTC. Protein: CASSYSTTQATEQFF.

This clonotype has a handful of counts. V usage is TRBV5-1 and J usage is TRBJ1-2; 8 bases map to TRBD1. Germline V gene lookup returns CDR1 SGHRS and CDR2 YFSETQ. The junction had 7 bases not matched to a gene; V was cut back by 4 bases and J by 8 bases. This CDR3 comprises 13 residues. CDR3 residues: CASSPGTGEGYTF. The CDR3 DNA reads TGCGCCAGCAGCCCGGGGACAGGTGAAGGCTACACCTTC.

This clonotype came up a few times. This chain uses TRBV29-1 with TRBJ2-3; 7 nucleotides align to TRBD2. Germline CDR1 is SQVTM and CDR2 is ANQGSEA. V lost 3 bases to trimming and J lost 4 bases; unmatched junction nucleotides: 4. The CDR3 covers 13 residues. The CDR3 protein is CSVEGGGSDTQYF. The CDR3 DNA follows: TGCAGCGTTGAGGGGGGGGGATCAGATACGCAGTATTTT.

In nucleotides, the CDR3 is TGTGCCAGCAGTTACGCCCGGACTGTGTATGAAAAACTGTTTTTT. It encodes CASSYARTVYEKLFF. The chain joins TRBV6-6 to TRBJ1-4; D remains ambiguous. With 2 bases removed from V and 6 bases from J, the gap between germline ends came to 13 bases. Germline values: CDR1 MNHNY, CDR2 SVGAGI (reference sequence). The CDR3 has 15 residues.

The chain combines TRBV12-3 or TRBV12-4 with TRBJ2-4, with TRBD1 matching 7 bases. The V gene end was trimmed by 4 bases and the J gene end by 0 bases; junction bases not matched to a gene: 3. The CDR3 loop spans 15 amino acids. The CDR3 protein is CASSWDRIAKNIQYF. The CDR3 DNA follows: TGTGCCAGCAGTTGGGACAGAATAGCCAAAAACATTCAGTACTTC.

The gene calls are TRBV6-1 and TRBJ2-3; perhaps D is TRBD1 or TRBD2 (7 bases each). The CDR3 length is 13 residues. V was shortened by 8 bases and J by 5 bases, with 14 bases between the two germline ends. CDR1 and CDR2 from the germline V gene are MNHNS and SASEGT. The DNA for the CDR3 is TGTGCCAGCGGGAGGGGGCAAGGAGATACGCAGTATTTT. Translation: CASGRGQGDTQYF.

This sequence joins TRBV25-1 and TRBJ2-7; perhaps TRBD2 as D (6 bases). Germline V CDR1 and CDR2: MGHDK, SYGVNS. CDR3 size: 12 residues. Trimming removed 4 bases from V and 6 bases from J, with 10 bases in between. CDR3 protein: CASSALGSEQYF. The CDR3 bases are TGTGCCAGCAGTGCCCTCGGGAGCGAGCAGTACTTC.

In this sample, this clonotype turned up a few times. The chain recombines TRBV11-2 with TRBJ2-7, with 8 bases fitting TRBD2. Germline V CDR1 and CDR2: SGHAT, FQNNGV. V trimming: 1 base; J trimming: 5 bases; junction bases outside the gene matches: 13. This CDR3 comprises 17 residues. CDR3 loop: CASSLVGNGRAFDEQYF. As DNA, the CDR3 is TGTGCCAGCAGCTTAGTCGGTAACGGGAGGGCCTTTGACGAGCAGTACTTC.

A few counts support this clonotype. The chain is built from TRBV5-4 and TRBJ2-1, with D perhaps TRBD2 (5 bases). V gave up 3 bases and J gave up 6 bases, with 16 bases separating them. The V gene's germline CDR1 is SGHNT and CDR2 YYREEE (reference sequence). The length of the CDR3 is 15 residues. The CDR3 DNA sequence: TGTGCCAGCAGCTCTACGGGCGAGGGATCCAATGAGCAGTTCTTC. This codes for CASSSTGEGSNEQFF.

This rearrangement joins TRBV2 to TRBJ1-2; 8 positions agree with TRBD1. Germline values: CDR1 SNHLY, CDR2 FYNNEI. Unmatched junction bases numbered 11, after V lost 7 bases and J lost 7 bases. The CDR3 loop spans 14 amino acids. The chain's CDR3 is CASNVEQGAFGYTF. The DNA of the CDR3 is TGTGCCAGCAACGTAGAGCAGGGGGCTTTTGGCTACACCTTC.